This entry concerns a single T cell receptor (beta chain). Its target antigen remains unknown. No quality values exist for individual bases; no much larger clone is one base distant. The sequenced samples were obtained from patients with active juvenile idiopathic arthritis. Sorting was carried out immediately after cells were thawed, and dead cells were excluded with Live/Dead Fixable Near-IR Stain. Library prep was done by the immunoSEQ multiplex PCR assay. TCRbeta CDR3 sequencing was carried out by an external provider as a commercial service. The source study handled its data this way. Productive nucleotide sequences and amino acid sequences obtained through in silico translation were used in the analyses. Diversity was quantified by Renyi entropy over a range of alpha values, with sample size equalised by taking the median of 200 repeated subsamples. Pairwise repertoire distance was calculated as one minus the Chao-modified Jaccard index, correcting for under-sampling, and used for clustering. Frequency-weighted overlap with synovial clonotypes was calculated across 200 sample sizes, using 200 draws without replacement for each, and the value reported was the one at the size of the smaller sample. TCRdb obtained this table from immuneACCESS and retained in-frame rearrangements with V and J assigned. These tables miss some clones; where compared with another copy, unresolved V genes account for less than half of the shortfall, and the remainder is unexplained. Clone size and V and J calls were adopted from that table, with D and trimming inferred from the DNA. Present in this sample are tens of thousands of clones, 80% to 95% of which were seen just once. The ten biggest clones cover 2.5% to 3.5% of the sample.

This sample is drawn from a study of circulating and synovial CD4+ cells in juvenile arthritis (dated by TCRdb to 2013 to 2014). Broadly, across the study: Within each patient, the TCRbeta CDR3 repertoires of synovial CD4 T cells, bulk blood CD4 T cells and circulating HLA-DR+ CD4 T cells were compared. The goal of the repertoire sequencing was to confirm that synovial clonotypes were enriched in a circulating synovial-like CD4 T cell subset. Overall results and qualifications from the work: Overlap with synovium increased with sequencing depth, so measured shared-clonotype fractions likely underestimated the full repertoire overlap. Synovial and circulating pathogenic-like lymphocyte repertoires were less diverse than bulk blood CD4 repertoires, and some CPL samples were as oligoclonal as synovium. Traditional Vbeta family usage analysis did not detect the difference between circulating pathogenic-like lymphocytes and bulk blood T cells. Circulating pathogenic-like lymphocytes clustered with synovial T cells and shared a substantially higher fraction of CDR3 sequences with synovium than bulk blood. CPL and bulk blood CD4 samples differed in T cell genome counts by at least an order of magnitude, so sample-size effects were addressed.

The CDR3 covers 16 residues, taking in both the cysteine and the phenylalanine. Just CDR3 DNA is preserved here, 48 bases in frame from base 1. V and J are truncated by 5 bases and 0 bases respectively, leaving an intervening sequence of 11 bases. The germline V gene gives CDR1 as SGHTA and CDR2 as FQGTGA. The sample consisted of CD4+ T cells from blood. The chain was built from TRBV7-3 and TRBJ2-6; perhaps TRBD2 is the D gene, with 5 bases matching. This clonotype was sampled from a human donor with juvenile idiopathic arthritis. Here is the DNA: TGTGCCAGCAGCACGGGGATCAGCTCTGGGGCCAACGTCCTGACTTTC. It codes for CASSTGISSGANVLTF.